The clone carrying this TCR beta chain has a count of ten or more. The sample originates from a study of spatial heterogeneity in lung cancer. This CDR3 has 13 residues. Germline lookup yields CDR1 MNHEY and CDR2 SMNVEV (reference sequence). The V gene lost 4 bases and the J gene lost 1 base, with 5 bases spanning the gap. In TCRdb, the 5' RACE reads were re-called with MiXCR into one record per CDR3 protein. Of about 39,000 distinct CDR3 sequences in the sample, around 3.1% are singletons; the top ten hold about 37%. The time point was: sample taken at primary tumor resection. This chain joins TRBV27 and TRBJ2-4; D remains unclear. The source of this sequence is a male donor with early-stage non-small cell lung cancer. The specimen comprised normal lung tissue next to the tumor, sampled at surgery. DNA of the CDR3: TGTGCCAGCAGTTCATTGGCCAAAAACATTCAGTACTTC. Translation gives CASSSLAKNIQYF.